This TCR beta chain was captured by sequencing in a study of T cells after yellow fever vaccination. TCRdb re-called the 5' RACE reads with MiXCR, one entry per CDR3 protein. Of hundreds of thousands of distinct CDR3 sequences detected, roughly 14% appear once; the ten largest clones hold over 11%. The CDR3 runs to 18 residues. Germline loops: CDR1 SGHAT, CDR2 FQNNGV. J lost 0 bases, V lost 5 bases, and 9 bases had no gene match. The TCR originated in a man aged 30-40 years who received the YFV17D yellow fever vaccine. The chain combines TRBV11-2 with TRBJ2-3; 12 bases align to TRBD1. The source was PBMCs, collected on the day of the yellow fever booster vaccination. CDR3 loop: CASSLRDRGPLSTDTQYF. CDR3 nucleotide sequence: TGTGCCAGCAGCCTACGGGACAGGGGGCCTTTGAGCACAGATACGCAGTATTTT.